This T cell receptor beta chain was captured in a study of blood T cells in healthy people across ages. The study's findings and limits: The lack of PBMC sorting stopped any conclusive naive versus antigen-experienced comparison. Roughly linear age-related decline in beta diversity appeared, significant by age roughly 40.

Sample-barcoded 5' priming and a J-beta primer mix drove a second PCR of 7 to 11 cycles. TCRdb redid the calling of the 5' RACE reads with MiXCR, one entry per CDR3 protein. Here the sample spans roughly 800,000 distinct CDR3 sequences, 30% to 45% being singletons. About this clonotype: Its target is not known.

The V and J ends lost 4 bases and 4 bases, in that order; junction bases with no gene match: 9. The CDR3 loop spans 17 amino acids. The V gene's germline CDR1 is LGHDT and CDR2 YNNKEL (reference sequence). The rearrangement uses TRBV3-1 and TRBJ2-5; 13 bases fit TRBD2. The receptor comes from a man younger than 35 in good health. Sequenced: blood. CDR3 DNA: TGTGCCAGCAGCCGGGGACTAGCGGGGATTTCAGTAGAGACCCAGTACTTC. It specifies CASSRGLAGISVETQYF.